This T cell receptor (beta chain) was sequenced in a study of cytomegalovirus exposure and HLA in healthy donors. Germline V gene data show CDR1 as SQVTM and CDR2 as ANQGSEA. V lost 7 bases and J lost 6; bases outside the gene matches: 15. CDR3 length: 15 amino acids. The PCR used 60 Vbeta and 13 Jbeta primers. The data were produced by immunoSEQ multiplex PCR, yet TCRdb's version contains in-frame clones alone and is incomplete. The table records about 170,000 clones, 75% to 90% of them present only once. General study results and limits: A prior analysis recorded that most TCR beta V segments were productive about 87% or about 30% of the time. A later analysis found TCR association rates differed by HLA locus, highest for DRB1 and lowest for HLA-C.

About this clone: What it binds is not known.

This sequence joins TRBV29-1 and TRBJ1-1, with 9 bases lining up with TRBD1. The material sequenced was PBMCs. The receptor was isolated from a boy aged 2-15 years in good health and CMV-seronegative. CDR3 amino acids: CSARRGTGGLAEAFF. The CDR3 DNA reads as TGCAGCGCTAGACGGGGAACAGGGGGCTTAGCTGAAGCTTTCTTT. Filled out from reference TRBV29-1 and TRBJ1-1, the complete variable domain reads SAVISQKPSRDICQRGTSLTIQCQVDSQVTMMFWYRQQPGQSLTLIATANQGSEATYESGFVIDKFPISRPNLTFSTLTVSNMSPEDSSIYLCSARRGTGGLAEAFFGQGTRLTVV.